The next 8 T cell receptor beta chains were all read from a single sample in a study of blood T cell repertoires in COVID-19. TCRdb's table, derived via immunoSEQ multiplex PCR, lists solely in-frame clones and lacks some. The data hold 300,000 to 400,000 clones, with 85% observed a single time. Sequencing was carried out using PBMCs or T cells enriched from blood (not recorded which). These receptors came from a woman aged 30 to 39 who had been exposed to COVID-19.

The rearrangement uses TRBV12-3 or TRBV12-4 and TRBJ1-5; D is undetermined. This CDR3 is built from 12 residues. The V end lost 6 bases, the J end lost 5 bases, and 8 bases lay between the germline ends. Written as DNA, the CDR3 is TGTGCCAGCAGGTCCCGGGATCAGCCCCAGCATTTT. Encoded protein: CASRSRDQPQHF.

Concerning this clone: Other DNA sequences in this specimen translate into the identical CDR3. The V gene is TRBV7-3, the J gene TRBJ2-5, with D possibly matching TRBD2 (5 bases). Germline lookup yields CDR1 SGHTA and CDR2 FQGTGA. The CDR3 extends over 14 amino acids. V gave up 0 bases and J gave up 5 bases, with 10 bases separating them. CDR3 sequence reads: CASSLTGSGETQYF. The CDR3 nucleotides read TGTGCCAGCAGCTTAACCGGGTCGGGGGAGACCCAGTACTTC.

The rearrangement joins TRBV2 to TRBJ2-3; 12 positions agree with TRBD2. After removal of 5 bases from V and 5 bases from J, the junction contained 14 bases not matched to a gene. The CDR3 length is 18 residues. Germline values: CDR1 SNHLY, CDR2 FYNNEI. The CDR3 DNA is TGTGCCAGCAGTAGCCGCGGAGCTAGCGGGGGGGCAGGAGATACGCAGTATTTT. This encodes CASSSRGASGGAGDTQYF. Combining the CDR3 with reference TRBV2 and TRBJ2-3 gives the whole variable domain EPEVTQTPSHQVTQMGQEVILRCVPISNHLYFYWYRQILGQKVEFLVSFYNNEISEKSEIFDDQFSVERPDGSNFTLKIRSTKLEDSAMYFCASSSRGASGGAGDTQYFGPGTRLTVL.

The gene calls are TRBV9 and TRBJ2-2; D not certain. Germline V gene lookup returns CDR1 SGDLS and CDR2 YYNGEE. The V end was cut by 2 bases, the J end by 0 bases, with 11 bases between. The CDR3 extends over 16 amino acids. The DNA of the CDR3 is TGTGCCAGCAGCGTTCGCCTAGATCCGAACACCGGGGAGCTGTTTTTT. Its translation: CASSVRLDPNTGELFF.

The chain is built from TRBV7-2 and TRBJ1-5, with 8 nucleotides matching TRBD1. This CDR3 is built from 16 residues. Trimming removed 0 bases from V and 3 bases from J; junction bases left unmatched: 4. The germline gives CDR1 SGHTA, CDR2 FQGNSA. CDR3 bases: TGTGCCAGCAGCTTAGCAAGGACAGGGTTCAATCAGCCCCAGCATTTT. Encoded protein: CASSLARTGFNQPQHF.

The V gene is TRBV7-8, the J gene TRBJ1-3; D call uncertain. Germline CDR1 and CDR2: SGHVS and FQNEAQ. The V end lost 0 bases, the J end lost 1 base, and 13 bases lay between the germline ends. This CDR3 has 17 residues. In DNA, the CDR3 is TGTGCCAGCAGCTTAGCTCTCTGGTGGGCATCTGGAAACACCATATATTTT. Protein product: CASSLALWWASGNTIYF. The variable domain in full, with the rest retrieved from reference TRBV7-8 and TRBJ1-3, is GAGVSQSPRYKVAKRGQDVALRCDPISGHVSLFWYQQALGQGPEFLTYFQNEAQLDKSGLPSDRFFAERPEGSVSTLKIQRTQQEDSAVYLCASSLALWWASGNTIYFGEGSWLTVV.

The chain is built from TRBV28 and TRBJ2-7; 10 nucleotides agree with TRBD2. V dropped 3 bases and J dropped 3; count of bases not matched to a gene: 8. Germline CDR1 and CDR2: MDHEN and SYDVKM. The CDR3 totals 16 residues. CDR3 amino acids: CASSLATSGAYYEQYF. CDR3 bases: TGTGCCAGCAGTTTGGCCACTAGCGGGGCTTACTACGAGCAGTACTTC.

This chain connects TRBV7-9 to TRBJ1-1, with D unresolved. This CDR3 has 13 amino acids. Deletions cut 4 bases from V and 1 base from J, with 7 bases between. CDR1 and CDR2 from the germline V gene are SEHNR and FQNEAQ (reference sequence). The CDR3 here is CASSYGENTEAFF. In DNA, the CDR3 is TGTGCCAGCAGCTACGGAGAGAACACTGAAGCTTTCTTT.